A single TCR beta chain is shown here with its context. This clone was counted a few times. No cognate antigen has been identified for it. The sample holds no much larger clone one base away, and base qualities are not on file. All of the isolated RNA was reverse transcribed with the High Capacity cDNA Reverse Transcription Kit, so expressed TCRB transcripts were sequenced. Naive, central memory and regulatory T cell samples underwent deep immunoSEQ sequencing, averaging around 4 million total reads per sample. After sorted cells were lysed in RLT buffer, RNA was extracted with DNase-treated RNeasy Micro or Mini kits, with the choice depending on cell number. To prevent cross-contamination, each cell subset was processed individually, whereas patient and healthy donor samples were processed jointly. Using the immunoSEQ multiplex PCR, TCRB sequences were amplified from cDNA into 87-bp fragments spanning the CDR3 region. Sequencing of the amplicons was performed on the Illumina HiSeq platform. The published analysis was carried out like this. PCR bias was computationally corrected using synthetic template baselines, reads within Hamming distance 2 were collapsed, and singletons that could not be merged were discarded. Reads were aligned against IMGT so that V, D and J genes, CDR3 length and insertions or deletions at six rearrangement sites could be assigned. Within each subset, clonotype counts were normalized to sorted cell number, and only after that were true diversity and Gini coefficients computed with the tcR R package. The overlap coefficient, calculated on TCRB nucleotide sequences, was used to quantify repertoire sharing. This immuneACCESS table, as held by TCRdb, lists in-frame sequences with V and J called but not all clones. Of the missing ones, under half trace to an unresolved V gene in checked studies; the others have no known cause. The V and J calls and clone size were taken over from that table, and D and trimming were inferred from the DNA. This sample gives more than 100,000 clones in total; around 9% of them show up just once. The ten top clones hold 0.7% to 0.85% of the sample.

From the cysteine through the phenylalanine, the CDR3 covers 11 amino acids. The CDR3 DNA has 33 bases and is translated from base 1. V gives up 8 bases and J gives up 5 bases, and the segment between their germline ends measures 9 bases. From a lookup of the germline V gene, CDR1 and CDR2 are SNHLY and FYNNEI. These data originate in a study of beta chain features in type 1 diabetes (dated by TCRdb to the late 2010s). For context, the study as a whole: Mean age, gender distribution, total cell number and subset yield were not different between patients and healthy donors. Across all samples, around 100 million sorted cells were examined, and cell number per subset correlated strongly with RNA yield. In the study, TCRB repertoires of sorted circulating CD4+ T cell subsets from recently diagnosed type 1 diabetes patients were compared with those of matched healthy donors. Naive and central memory subsets were obtained from all 28 donors, but regulatory and stem cell-like memory subsets were isolated from only 8 patients and roughly 8 healthy donors.

A single peripheral blood draw of around 0.11 L on average was collected from each donor into heparinised tubes. Using a panel that included CD45RO, CCR7, CD25, CD127, CD95 and CD27, naive, central memory, regulatory and stem cell-like memory CD4+ T cells were sorted on a BD FACSAria II. All sorted populations exceeded 95% purity. PBMCs were separated immediately by Lymphoprep density gradient centrifugation and were stained directly, without being cultured. To minimize batch effects, samples were stained and sorted in pairs, one healthy donor with one patient per experiment. The full study reports these points: Because cDNA rather than genomic DNA was sequenced, highly expressing activated cells could have been over-represented, although no difference in activation and CD3 levels was found between groups. A moderate but significant shortening of TCRB CDR3 length was observed in type 1 diabetes patients in all four CD4+ subsets. HLA sub-analyses involved small numbers of individuals, so any influence of HLA type on TCRB rearrangement remained unresolved. The naive, central memory and regulatory TCRB repertoires appeared to resemble one another more closely among patients than among healthy donors. PCR may preferentially amplify shorter templates, but because patient and control samples were amplified and corrected together, any resulting skew would affect both groups equally. Patients with type 1 diabetes made fewer insertions and deleted more nucleotides at VDJ recombination sites, implying thymic rearrangement abnormalities.

This receptor was obtained from a man aged 30-40 years with type 1 diabetes. The chain is assembled from TRBV2 and TRBJ1-1; the D gene assignment is ambiguous. Material: central memory CD4+ T cells from blood. The CDR3 amino acid sequence is: CASFWETEAFF. The bases are TGTGCCAGCTTCTGGGAGACTGAAGCTTTCTTT.